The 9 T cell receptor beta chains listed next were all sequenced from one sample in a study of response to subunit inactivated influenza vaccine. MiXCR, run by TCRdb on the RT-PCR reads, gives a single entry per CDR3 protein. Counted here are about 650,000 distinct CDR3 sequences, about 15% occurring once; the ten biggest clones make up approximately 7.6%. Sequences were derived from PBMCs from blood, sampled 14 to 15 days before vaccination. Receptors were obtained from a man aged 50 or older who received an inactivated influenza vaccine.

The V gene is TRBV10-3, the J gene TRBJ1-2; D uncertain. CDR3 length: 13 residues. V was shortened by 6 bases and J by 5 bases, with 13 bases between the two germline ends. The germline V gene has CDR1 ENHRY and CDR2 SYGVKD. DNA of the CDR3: TGTGCCATCAGCACGGACGGGTCATATGGCTACACCTTC. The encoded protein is CAISTDGSYGYTF.

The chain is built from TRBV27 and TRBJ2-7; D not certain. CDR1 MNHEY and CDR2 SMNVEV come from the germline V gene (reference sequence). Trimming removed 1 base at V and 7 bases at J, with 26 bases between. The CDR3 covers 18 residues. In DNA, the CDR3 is TGTGCCAGCAGTTTATATGGTGTCGTTGGGCCACGACGTAGAGAGCAGTACTTC. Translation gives CASSLYGVVGPRRREQYF.

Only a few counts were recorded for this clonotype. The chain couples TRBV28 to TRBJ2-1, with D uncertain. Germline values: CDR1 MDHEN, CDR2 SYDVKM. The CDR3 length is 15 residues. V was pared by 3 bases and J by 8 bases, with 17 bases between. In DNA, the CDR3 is TGTGCCAGCAGTTTGGTGGGAACGGAGCGCTATGAGCAGTTCTTC. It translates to CASSLVGTERYEQFF.

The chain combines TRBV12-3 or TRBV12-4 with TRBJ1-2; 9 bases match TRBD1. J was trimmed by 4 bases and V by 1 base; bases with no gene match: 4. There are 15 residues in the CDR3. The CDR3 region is CASSLDGTGFYGYTF. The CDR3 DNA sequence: TGTGCCAGCAGTTTAGACGGGACAGGGTTCTATGGCTACACCTTC.

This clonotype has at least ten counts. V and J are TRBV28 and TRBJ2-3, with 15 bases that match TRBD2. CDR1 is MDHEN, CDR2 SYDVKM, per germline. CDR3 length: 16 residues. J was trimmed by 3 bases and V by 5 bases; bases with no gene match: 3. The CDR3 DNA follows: TGTGCCAGCAGTGGGGGACTAGCGGGAGGAACAGATACGCAGTATTTT. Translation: CASSGGLAGGTDTQYF.

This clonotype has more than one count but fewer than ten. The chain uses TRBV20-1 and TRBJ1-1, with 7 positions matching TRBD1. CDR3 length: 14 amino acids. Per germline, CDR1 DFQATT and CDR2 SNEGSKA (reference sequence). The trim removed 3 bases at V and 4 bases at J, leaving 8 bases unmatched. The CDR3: CSASRGGGGTEAFF. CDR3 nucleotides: TGCAGTGCTAGTAGGGGAGGGGGCGGCACTGAAGCTTTCTTT.

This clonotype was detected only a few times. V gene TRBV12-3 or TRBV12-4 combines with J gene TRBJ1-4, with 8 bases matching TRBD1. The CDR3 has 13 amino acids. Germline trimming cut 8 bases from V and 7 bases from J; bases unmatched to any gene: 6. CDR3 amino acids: CASGQGDPEKLFF. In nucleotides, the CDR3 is TGTGCCAGCGGACAGGGCGATCCTGAAAAACTGTTTTTT.

The CDR3 sequence: CASSSLSRGAAYEQYF. The CDR3, as DNA: TGTGCCAGCAGCAGTCTTAGCAGGGGAGCGGCCTACGAGCAGTACTTC. V is TRBV7-9 and J is TRBJ2-7; a possible D gene is TRBD1 (6 bases). V lost 5 bases, J lost 2 bases, and 19 bases lay in between. The CDR3 consists of 16 residues. Germline values: CDR1 SEHNR, CDR2 FQNEAQ (reference sequence).

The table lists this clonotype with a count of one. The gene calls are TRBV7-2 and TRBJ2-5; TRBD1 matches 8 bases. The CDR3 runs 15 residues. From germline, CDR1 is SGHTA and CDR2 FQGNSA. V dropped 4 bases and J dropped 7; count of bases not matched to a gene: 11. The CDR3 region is CASSSLRGREGTQYF. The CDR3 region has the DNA TGTGCCAGCAGCTCGCTCAGGGGGCGGGAAGGGACCCAGTACTTC.